Listed below are T cell receptor beta chains from one sample, sequenced in a study of CD8+ T cells in alopecia areata. Sequencing was performed with immunoSEQ multiplex PCR; in TCRdb, only in-frame clones are kept and a portion is missing. The sample holds more than 90,000 clones, 60% seen once. Material: CD8+ T cells sorted from blood, obtained at approximately week 56, from a patient treated with tofacitinib. These receptors were obtained from a human donor with alopecia areata. Each CDR3 is given with its conserved first and last residue. The D gene is left open where the match is weak. The listing skips clone size in some rows; elsewhere it reads once, few, many or a size class.

clone_size j_call v_call d_call cdr3_aa cdr3_nt
few TRBJ1-2 TRBV7-9 NA CASSLGSGYTF TGTGCCAGCAGCTTGGGTAGTGGCTACACCTTC
few TRBJ1-1 TRBV13 NA CASIGQVGTEAFF TGTGCCAGCATTGGTCAGGTAGGCACTGAAGCTTTCTTT
few TRBJ2-6 TRBV27 NA CASSLTGTGANVLTF TGTGCCAGCAGTTTAACAGGGACTGGGGCCAACGTCCTGACTTTC
NA TRBJ2-3 TRBV29-1 NA CSVEDQGRNTDTQYF TGCAGCGTTGAAGATCAGGGCAGGAACACAGATACGCAGTATTTT
NA TRBJ2-5 TRBV9 NA CASSVPRGGQETQYF TGTGCCAGCAGCGTACCTAGGGGAGGCCAAGAGACCCAGTACTTC
NA TRBJ2-7 TRBV9 NA CASSPRGSSPYEQYF TGTGCCAGCAGCCCCCGGGGTAGTTCCCCCTACGAGCAGTACTTC
NA TRBJ1-2 TRBV7-2 TRBD1 CASSPTGMFRGYTF TGTGCCAGCAGCCCGACAGGGATGTTCCGGGGCTACACCTTC
few TRBJ1-1 TRBV29-1 NA CSVHTAGNTEAFF TGCAGCGTCCACACCGCAGGGAACACTGAAGCTTTCTTT
many TRBJ2-7 TRBV7-9 NA CASSFSGAEQYF TGTGCCAGCAGCTTTTCAGGCGCCGAGCAGTACTTC
NA TRBJ1-5 TRBV2 NA CASSEASGPQHF TGTGCCAGCAGTGAAGCCTCTGGGCCCCAGCATTTT
NA TRBJ1-6 TRBV30 NA CAWSVLNSPLHF TGTGCCTGGAGTGTACTTAATTCACCCCTCCACTTT
once TRBJ2-7 TRBV7-6 TRBD1 CASSLTGLEQYF TGTGCCAGCAGCTTGACAGGGCTCGAGCAGTACTTC
few TRBJ2-2 TRBV15 NA CATSRDRGRTGELFF TGTGCCACCAGCAGAGATCGCGGACGGACCGGGGAGCTGTTTTTT
NA TRBJ1-5 TRBV7-9 NA CATSTGPNQPQHF TGTGCCACCTCGACAGGCCCTAATCAGCCCCAGCATTTT
few TRBJ2-3 TRBV5-1 NA CASSQRVTASTDTQYF TGCGCCAGCAGCCAAAGAGTAACCGCTAGCACAGATACGCAGTATTTT
NA TRBJ1-2 TRBV27 NA CASSSLPTGVRLGYTF TGTGCCAGCAGTTCTCTCCCGACAGGAGTCCGATTGGGCTACACCTTC
NA TRBJ2-5 TRBV2 NA CASLRTGETQYF TGTGCCAGCCTTCGGACCGGAGAGACCCAGTACTTC